These 6 T cell receptor beta chains originate from one sample sequenced in a study of shared clonotypes between healthy human individuals. Profiled with immunoSEQ multiplex PCR; TCRdb holds only in-frame clones, not every one. The data hold about 2.4 million clones, with 80% to 95% observed a single time. Material: naive CD4+ T cells from PBMCs. As for subset: CD45RA+ positively selected. These receptors originate from a man in his late teens or twenties in good health. Some clones in this sample may be carry-over from other donors' samples.

The chain uses TRBV28 and TRBJ2-3; D might be TRBD1 (6 bases). This CDR3 comprises 15 residues. In germline, CDR1 is MDHEN, CDR2 SYDVKM. The germline V and J ends were trimmed by 9 bases and 3 bases, with 19 bases remaining between them. CDR3 region: CASIGWDTRTDTQYF. In nucleotides, the CDR3 is TGTGCCAGTATTGGTTGGGACACGCGAACAGATACGCAGTATTTT.

In regard to this clone: Other DNA variants within this sample encode the same CDR3. The chain is built from TRBV7-2 and TRBJ1-3; D remains unclear. This CDR3 spans 14 amino acids. The germline CDR1 and CDR2 sequences are SGHTA and FQGNSA. Trimming pared 5 bases from V and 4 bases from J, leaving 12 bases between. This CDR3 is CASSLRRGGNTIYF. The CDR3, as DNA: TGTGCCAGCAGCCTCAGGCGTGGGGGAAACACCATATATTTT.

The rearrangement joins TRBV29-1 to TRBJ1-3, with D perhaps TRBD1 (5 bases). The V end lost 2 bases, the J end lost 8 bases, and 16 bases lay between the germline ends. This CDR3 comprises 14 residues. Germline CDR1 reads SQVTM; CDR2 reads ANQGSEA. The CDR3 here is CSVEWSGFKDTIYF. As DNA, the CDR3 is TGCAGCGTTGAATGGTCAGGGTTTAAGGACACCATATATTTT.

This clone was found once. V is TRBV5-1 and J is TRBJ1-3, with a possible D match to TRBD1 (6 bases). The CDR3 runs 16 residues. Trimming left V 2 bases short and J 3 bases short, with 15 bases between. Germline assignment: CDR1 SGHRS and CDR2 YFSETQ. CDR3 residues: CASSLTTGFDGNTIYF. The CDR3 coding sequence is TGCGCCAGCAGCTTAACAACAGGGTTTGATGGAAACACCATATATTTT.

The chain links TRBV15 to TRBJ1-3; D remains ambiguous. CDR1 is LNHNV, CDR2 YYDKDF, per germline (reference sequence). This CDR3 contains 16 residues. The germline V and J ends were trimmed by 2 bases and 0 bases, with 11 bases remaining between them. The CDR3 DNA sequence: TGTGCCACCAGCAGATTCAAGGACTACTCTGGAAACACCATATATTTT. Amino acid sequence: CATSRFKDYSGNTIYF.

Only one count was recorded for this clone. The chain joins TRBV18 to TRBJ2-7; 14 bases fit TRBD2. V dropped 3 bases and J dropped 5; count of bases not matched to a gene: 12. The CDR3 length is 18 residues. CDR1 KGHSH and CDR2 LQKENI come from the germline V gene. The CDR3 spells CASSPIRGTSGRLDEQYF. In nucleotides, the CDR3 is TGTGCCAGCTCACCTATCAGAGGGACTAGCGGGAGACTAGACGAGCAGTACTTC.